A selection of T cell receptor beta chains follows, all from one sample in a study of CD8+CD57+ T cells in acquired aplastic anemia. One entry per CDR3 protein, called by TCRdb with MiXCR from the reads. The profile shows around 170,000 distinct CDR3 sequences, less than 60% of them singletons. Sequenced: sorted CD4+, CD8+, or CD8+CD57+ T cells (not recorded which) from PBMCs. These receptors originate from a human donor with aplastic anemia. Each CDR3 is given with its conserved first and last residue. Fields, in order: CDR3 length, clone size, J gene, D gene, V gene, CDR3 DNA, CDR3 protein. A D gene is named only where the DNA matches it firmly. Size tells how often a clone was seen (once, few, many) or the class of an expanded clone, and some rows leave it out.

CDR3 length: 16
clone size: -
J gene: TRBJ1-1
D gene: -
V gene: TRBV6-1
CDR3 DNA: TGTGCCAGCACCACGTCCCCAGGGGCTCCACCCCCTGAAGCTTTCTTT
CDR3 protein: CASTTSPGAPPPEAFF

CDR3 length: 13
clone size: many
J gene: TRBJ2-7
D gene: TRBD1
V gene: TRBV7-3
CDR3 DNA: TGTGCCAGCAGCCCAGGGACAGAATACGAGCAGTACTTC
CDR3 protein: CASSPGTEYEQYF

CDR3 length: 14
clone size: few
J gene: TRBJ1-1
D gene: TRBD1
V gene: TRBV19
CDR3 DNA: TGTGCCAGTAGTGCCGGACAGGGTGCGACTGAAGCTTTCTTT
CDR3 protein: CASSAGQGATEAFF

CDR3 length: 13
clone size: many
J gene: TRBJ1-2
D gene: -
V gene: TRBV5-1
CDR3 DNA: TGCGCCAGCCGCCCAGGAGGATCGGAAGGCTACACCTTC
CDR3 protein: CASRPGGSEGYTF

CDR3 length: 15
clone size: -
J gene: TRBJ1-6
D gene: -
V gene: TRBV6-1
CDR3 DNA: TGTGCCAGCAGTGAACAGGGAGGGGGTAATTCACCCCTCCACTTT
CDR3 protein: CASSEQGGGNSPLHF

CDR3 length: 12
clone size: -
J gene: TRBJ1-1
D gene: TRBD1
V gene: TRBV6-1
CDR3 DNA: TGTGCCAGCAGTGCACGGGACAGGGGCGCTTTCTTT
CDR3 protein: CASSARDRGAFF

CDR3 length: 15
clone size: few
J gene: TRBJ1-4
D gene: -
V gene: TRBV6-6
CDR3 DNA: TGTGCCAGCAGTTACACCCATTCTCCAAATGAAAAACTGTTTTTT
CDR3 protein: CASSYTHSPNEKLFF

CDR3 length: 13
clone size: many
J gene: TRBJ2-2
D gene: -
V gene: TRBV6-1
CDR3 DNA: TGTGCCACAATAGCAGGGCGAGCCGGGGAGCTGTTTTTT
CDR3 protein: CATIAGRAGELFF

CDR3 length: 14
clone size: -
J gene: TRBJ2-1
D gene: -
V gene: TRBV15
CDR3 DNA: TGTGCCACCAGCAGTGCAACAGGCAACAGTGAGCAGTTCTTC
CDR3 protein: CATSSATGNSEQFF

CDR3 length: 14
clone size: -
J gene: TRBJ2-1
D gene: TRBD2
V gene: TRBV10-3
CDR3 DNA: TGTGCCATCGGCGGGACTAGCGGATACAATGAGCAGTTCTTC
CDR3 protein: CAIGGTSGYNEQFF

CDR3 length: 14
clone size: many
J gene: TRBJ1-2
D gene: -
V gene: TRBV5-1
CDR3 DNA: TGCGCCAGCAGCTTGGGGGGGGCTAGCTATGGCTACACCTTC
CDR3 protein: CASSLGGASYGYTF

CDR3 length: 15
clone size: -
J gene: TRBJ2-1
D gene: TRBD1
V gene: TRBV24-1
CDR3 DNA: TGTGCCACCAGTGATTCCGACAGGGGAAACAATGAGCAGTTCTTC
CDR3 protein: CATSDSDRGNNEQFF

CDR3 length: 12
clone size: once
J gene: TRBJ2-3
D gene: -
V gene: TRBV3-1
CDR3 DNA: TGTGCCAGCAGCCAATTTGGGGATACGCAGTATTTT
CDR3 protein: CASSQFGDTQYF

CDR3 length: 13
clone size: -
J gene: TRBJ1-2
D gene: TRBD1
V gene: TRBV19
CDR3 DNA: TGTGCCAGTATCCAGTCCGGGACAGATGGCTACACCTTC
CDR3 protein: CASIQSGTDGYTF

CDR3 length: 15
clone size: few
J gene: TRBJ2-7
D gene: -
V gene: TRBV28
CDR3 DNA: TGTGCCAGCAGTTCCTCCTGGGAGAGCCCCTACGAGCAGTACTTC
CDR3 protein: CASSSSWESPYEQYF

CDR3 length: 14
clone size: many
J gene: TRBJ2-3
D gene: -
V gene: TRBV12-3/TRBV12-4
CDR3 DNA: TGTGCCAGCAGTCTACGGACTAGCACAGATACGCAGTATTTT
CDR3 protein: CASSLRTSTDTQYF

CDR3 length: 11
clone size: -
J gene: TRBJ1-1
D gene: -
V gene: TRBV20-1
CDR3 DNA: TGCAGTGCTATTAAGGACACTGAAGCTTTCTTT
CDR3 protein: CSAIKDTEAFF

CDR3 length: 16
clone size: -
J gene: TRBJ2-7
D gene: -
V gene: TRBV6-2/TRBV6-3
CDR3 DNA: TGTGCCAGCAGCACCCTACAGGGGCCGGGGGCCTACGAGCAGTACTTC
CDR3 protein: CASSTLQGPGAYEQYF

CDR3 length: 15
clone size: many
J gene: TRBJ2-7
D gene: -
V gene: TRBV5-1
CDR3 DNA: TGCGCCAGCAGCTTAAGTGGCGTTTCCGGTGACGAGCAGTACTTC
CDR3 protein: CASSLSGVSGDEQYF

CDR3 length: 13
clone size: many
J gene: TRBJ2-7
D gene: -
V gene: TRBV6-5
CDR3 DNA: TGTGCCAGCAGGAACGGGCGCGAGTACGAGCAGTACTTC
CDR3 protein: CASRNGREYEQYF

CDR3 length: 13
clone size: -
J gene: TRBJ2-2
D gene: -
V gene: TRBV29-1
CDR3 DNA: TGCAGCGTTGAAGACAGGGTGGACAGGGAGCTGTTTTTT
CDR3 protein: CSVEDRVDRELFF

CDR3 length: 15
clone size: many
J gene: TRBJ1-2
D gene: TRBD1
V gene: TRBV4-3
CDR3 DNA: TGCGCCAGCAGCCAAAACAGGGGGCTCAACTATGGCTACACCTTC
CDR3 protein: CASSQNRGLNYGYTF

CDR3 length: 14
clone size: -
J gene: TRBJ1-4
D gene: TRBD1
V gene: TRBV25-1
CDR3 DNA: TGTGCCAGCCGGGAGCACAGGGGAGGTGAAAAACTGTTTTTT
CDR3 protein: CASREHRGGEKLFF

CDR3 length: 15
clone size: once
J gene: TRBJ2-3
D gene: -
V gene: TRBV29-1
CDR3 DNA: TGCAGCGTCGTAGCCTCAGCCAGTAGCACAGGTACGCAGTATTTT
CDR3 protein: CSVVASASSTGTQYF

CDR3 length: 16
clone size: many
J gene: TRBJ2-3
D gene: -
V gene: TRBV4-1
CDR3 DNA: TGCGCCAGCAGCCAAGATAAGGTTTTGAGCACAGATACGCAGTATTTT
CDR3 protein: CASSQDKVLSTDTQYF

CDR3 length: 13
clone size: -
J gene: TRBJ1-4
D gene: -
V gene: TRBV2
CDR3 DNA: TGTGCCAGCAGTCGGGACAAGGCCGAAAAACTGTTTTTT
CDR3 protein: CASSRDKAEKLFF

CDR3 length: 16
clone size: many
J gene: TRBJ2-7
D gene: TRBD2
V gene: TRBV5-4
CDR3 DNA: TGTGCCAGCAGCTTGGCCGCTAGCGGGAGCCCCTACGAGCAGTACTTC
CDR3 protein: CASSLAASGSPYEQYF

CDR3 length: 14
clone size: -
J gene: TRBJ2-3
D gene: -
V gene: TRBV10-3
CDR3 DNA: TGTGCCATCAGTGAGCCTTCGGGGTCAGATACGCAGTATTTT
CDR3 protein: CAISEPSGSDTQYF

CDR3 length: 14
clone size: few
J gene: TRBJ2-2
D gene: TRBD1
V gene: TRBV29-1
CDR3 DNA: TGCAGCGCCCTGGGACAGGTGAACACCGGGGAGCTGTTTTTT
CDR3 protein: CSALGQVNTGELFF

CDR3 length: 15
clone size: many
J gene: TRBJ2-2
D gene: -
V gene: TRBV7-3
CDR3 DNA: TGTGCCAGCAGCTTAGCGGACGGTAACACCGGGGAGCTGTTTTTT
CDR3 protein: CASSLADGNTGELFF

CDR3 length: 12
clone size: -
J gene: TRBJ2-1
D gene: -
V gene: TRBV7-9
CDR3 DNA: TGTGCCAGCAGCTTCGTCTACAATGAGCAGTTCTTC
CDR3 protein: CASSFVYNEQFF

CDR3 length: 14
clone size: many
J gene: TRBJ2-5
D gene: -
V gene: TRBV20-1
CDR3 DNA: TGCAGTGCTCTCCCAAGTACCACCCAAGAGACCCAGTACTTC
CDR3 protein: CSALPSTTQETQYF

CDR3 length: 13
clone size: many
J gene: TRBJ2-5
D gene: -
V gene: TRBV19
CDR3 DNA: TGTGCCAGTAGTACACTAGTCCGGGAGACCCAGTACTTC
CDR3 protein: CASSTLVRETQYF

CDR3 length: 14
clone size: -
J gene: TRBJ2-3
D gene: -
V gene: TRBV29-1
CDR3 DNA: TGCAGCGTTGAAATGGGCGAGGGAGGAGATACGCAGTATTTT
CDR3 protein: CSVEMGEGGDTQYF

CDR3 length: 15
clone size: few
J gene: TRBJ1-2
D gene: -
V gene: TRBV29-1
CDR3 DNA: TGCAGCGTTGAATGGGTGGGCGCAGCTAACTATGGCTACACCTTC
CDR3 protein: CSVEWVGAANYGYTF

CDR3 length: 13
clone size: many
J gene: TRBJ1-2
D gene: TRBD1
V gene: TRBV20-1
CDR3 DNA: TGCAGTGCTAGAGACGGACAGGGGTATGGCTACACCTTC
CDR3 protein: CSARDGQGYGYTF

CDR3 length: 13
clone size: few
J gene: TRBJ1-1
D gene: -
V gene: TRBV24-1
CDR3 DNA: TGTGCCACCCGACATAGTCTGAACACTGAAGCTTTCTTT
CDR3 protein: CATRHSLNTEAFF

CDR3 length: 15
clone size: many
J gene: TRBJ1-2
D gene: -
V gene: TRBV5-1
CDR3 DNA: TGCGCCAGCAGCTTGGTATTCCTGGGAGACTATGGCTACACCTTC
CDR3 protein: CASSLVFLGDYGYTF

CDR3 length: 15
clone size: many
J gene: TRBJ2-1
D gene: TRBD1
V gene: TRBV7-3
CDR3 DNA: TGTGCCAGCAGCCCGCAGGGGGCGATGCACAATGAGCAGTTCTTC
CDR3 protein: CASSPQGAMHNEQFF

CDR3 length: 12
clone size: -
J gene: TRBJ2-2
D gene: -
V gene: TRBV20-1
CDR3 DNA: TGCAGTGCTCAAGGGCGCACCGGGGAGCTGTTTTTT
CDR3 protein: CSAQGRTGELFF

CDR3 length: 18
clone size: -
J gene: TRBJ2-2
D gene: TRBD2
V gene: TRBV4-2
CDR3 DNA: TGTGCCAGCGGACGGTTAGCGGGGCACTTCGCGAACACCGGGGAGCTGTTTTTT
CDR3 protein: CASGRLAGHFANTGELFF

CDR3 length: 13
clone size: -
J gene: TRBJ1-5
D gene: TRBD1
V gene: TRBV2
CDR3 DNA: TGTGCCAGCAGGGCAGGGGGCAGGGAGCCCCAGCATTTT
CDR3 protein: CASRAGGREPQHF

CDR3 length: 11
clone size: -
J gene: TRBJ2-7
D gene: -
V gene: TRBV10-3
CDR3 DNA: TGTGCCATCAGACTAGCTAACGAGCAGTACTTC
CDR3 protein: CAIRLANEQYF

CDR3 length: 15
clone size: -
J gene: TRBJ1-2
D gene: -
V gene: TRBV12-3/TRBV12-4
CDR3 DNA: TGTGCCAGCAGTTTATACGGCGGTCCTAACTATGGCTACACCTTC
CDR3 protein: CASSLYGGPNYGYTF

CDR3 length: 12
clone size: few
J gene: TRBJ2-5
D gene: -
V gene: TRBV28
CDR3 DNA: TGTGCCAGCACAGCGGATCAAGAGACCCAGTACTTC
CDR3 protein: CASTADQETQYF

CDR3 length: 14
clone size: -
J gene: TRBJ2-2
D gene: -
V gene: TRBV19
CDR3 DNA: TGTGCCAGTAGTTCCCGAGGGGCTAGCGGGGAGCTGTTTTTT
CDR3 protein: CASSSRGASGELFF

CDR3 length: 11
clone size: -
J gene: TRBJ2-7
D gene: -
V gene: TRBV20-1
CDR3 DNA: TGCAGTGCCAAACAGGGCTACGAGCAGTACTTC
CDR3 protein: CSAKQGYEQYF

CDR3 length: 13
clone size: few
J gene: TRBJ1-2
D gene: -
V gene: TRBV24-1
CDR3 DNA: TGTGCCACCAGCTACAGGAGCGGCTATGGCTACACCTTC
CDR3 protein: CATSYRSGYGYTF

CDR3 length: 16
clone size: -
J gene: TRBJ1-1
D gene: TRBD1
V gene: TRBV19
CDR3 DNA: TGTGCCAGTACTCCATGGGTAGGGGGCCGAAAAACTGAAGCTTTCTTT
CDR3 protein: CASTPWVGGRKTEAFF

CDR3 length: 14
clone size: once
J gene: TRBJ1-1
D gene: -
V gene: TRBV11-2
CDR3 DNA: TGTGCCAGCAGCTTAGGTTCGGGAGTAGGTGAAGCTTTCTTT
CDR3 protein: CASSLGSGVGEAFF

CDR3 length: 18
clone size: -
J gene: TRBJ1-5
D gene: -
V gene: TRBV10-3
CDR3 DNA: TGTGCCATCAGTGAGAGTATAAGGGCCCAGATTAGCAATCAGCCCCAACATTTT
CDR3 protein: CAISESIRAQISNQPQHF

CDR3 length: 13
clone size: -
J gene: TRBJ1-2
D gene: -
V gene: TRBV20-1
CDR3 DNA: TGCAGTGCACCCGACCGGGGCACCTATGGCTACACCTTC
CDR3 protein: CSAPDRGTYGYTF

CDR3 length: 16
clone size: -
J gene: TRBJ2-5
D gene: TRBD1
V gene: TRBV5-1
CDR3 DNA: TGCGCCAGCAGCTTGGAGTGGACAGGGCCTCAAGAGACCCAGTACTTT
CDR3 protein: CASSLEWTGPQETQYF

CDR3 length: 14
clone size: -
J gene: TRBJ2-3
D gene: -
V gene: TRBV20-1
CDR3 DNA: TGCAGTGTCATGGCGAACCGGGGGACAGATACGCAGTATTTT
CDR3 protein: CSVMANRGTDTQYF

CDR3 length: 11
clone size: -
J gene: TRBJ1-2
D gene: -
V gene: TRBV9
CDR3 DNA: TGTGCCAGCCTGAGTGTGGGTGGCTACACCTTC
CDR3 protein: CASLSVGGYTF

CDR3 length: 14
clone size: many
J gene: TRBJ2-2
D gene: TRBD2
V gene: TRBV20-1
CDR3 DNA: TGCAGTGCTAATAGCGGGAGGGCCCCCGGGGAGCTGTTTTTT
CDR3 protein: CSANSGRAPGELFF

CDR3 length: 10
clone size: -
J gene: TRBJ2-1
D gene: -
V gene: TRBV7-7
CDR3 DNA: TGTGCTAGCGGTTACAATGAGCAGTTCTTC
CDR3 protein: CASGYNEQFF

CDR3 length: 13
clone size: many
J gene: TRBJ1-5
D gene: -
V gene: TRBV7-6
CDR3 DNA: TGTGCCAGCCAGGGAGGCAGCAATCAGCCCCAGCATTTT
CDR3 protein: CASQGGSNQPQHF

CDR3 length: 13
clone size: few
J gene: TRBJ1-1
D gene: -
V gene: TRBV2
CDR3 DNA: TGTGCCACGGGGACTGGGCTTTTCACTGAAGCTTTCTTT
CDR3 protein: CATGTGLFTEAFF